These 12 T cell receptor beta chains share one sample of origin, sequenced in a study of blood T cells in healthy people across ages. Then a second PCR, running roughly 7 to 11 cycles, was carried out with a sample-barcoded 5' primer and a J-beta primer mix. Each CDR3 protein is one row after TCRdb ran MiXCR on the 5' RACE reads. Found here are 780,000 or so distinct CDR3 sequences, about 55% of them singletons; the top ten hold roughly 37%. The material sequenced was blood. The receptors here all came from a man at least 80 years old in good health.

This clonotype was recorded a few times. The gene calls are TRBV12-3 or TRBV12-4 and TRBJ2-5; 8 bases fit TRBD2. V lost 3 bases and J lost 7; bases outside the gene matches: 13. The CDR3 runs to 16 residues. This CDR3 is CASSFGLGRGAGTQYF. In nucleotides, the CDR3 is TGTGCCAGCAGTTTCGGACTTGGGCGGGGGGCTGGGACCCAGTACTTC.

Worth noting for this clonotype: The germline gene is not matched at one end of the junction; a read error may be the cause. The chain links TRBV4-1 to TRBJ2-2; a weak D match, TRBD2 (6 bases). Germline V CDR1 and CDR2: MGHRA, YSYEKL. CDR3 length: 17 amino acids. The CDR3 sequence: CASSEDRGGANTGELFF. The CDR3 coding sequence is TGCGCCAGCAGCGAAGACAGAGGAGGGGCGAACACCGGGGAGCTGTTTTTT.

The chain is built from TRBV5-5 and TRBJ2-2; 8 nucleotides agree with TRBD1. V dropped 0 bases and J dropped 6; count of bases not matched to a gene: 10. This CDR3 has 17 amino acids. The germline V gene has CDR1 SGHKS and CDR2 YYEKEE (reference sequence). CDR3 DNA: TGTGCCAGCAGCTTGGAGTTGCAGGGGGCGAGGTCCGGGGAGCTGTTTTTT. Residues: CASSLELQGARSGELFF. The complete variable domain, with remaining parts taken from reference TRBV5-5 and TRBJ2-2, reads DAGVTQSPTHLIKTRGQQVTLRCSPISGHKSVSWYQQVLGQGPQFIFQYYEKEERGRGNFPDRFSARQFPNYSSELNVNALLLGDSALYLCASSLELQGARSGELFFGEGSRLTVL.

The rearrangement uses TRBV12-3 or TRBV12-4 and TRBJ2-7; TRBD2 agrees at 8 bases. With 4 bases clipped from V and 5 bases from J, the junction kept 10 bases outside the gene matches. The CDR3 contains 15 residues. CDR3 sequence: CASSSRWSGSDEQYF. The CDR3 nucleotides are TGTGCCAGCAGTTCCCGATGGAGCGGGAGTGACGAGCAGTACTTC.

Details on this clonotype: Being one base from a much bigger clone, this may be a read error. The chain links TRBV27 to TRBJ2-1, with 8 bases identical to TRBD1. The CDR3 is made up of 16 amino acids. V lost 4 bases and J lost 5; bases outside the gene matches: 10. CDR1 is MNHEY and CDR2 is SMNVEV in the germline V gene (reference sequence). CDR3 amino acids: CASSSSRTGFHNEQFF. The CDR3 DNA reads TGTGCCAGCAGTTCAAGCCGGACAGGGTTCCACAATGAGCAGTTCTTC.

The genes are TRBV6-5 and TRBJ2-7, with D perhaps given as TRBD1 or TRBD2 (5 bases each). V lost 6 bases, J lost 3 bases, and 15 bases lay in between. CDR1 is MNHEY and CDR2 is SVGAGI in the germline V gene. The CDR3 is 14 residues long. CDR3 sequence reads: CASSRDRQSYEQYF. As DNA, the CDR3 is TGTGCCAGCAGCAGGGACCGCCAAAGCTACGAGCAGTACTTC.

J is TRBJ2-3 and V is TRBV3-1; D perhaps matches TRBD1 (5 bases). Trimming took off 4 bases at V and 4 bases at J, with 9 bases between the two ends. From germline, CDR1 is LGHDT and CDR2 YNNKEL (reference sequence). The CDR3 extends over 13 amino acids. CDR3 nucleotides: TGTGCCAGCAGCCCCAGGGTGGCAGATACGCAGTATTTT. It is translated as CASSPRVADTQYF.

The V gene is TRBV2, the J gene TRBJ1-1, with a tentative D call TRBD1 (5 bases). The germline V gene has CDR1 SNHLY and CDR2 FYNNEI. V dropped 8 bases and J dropped 1 base, with 11 bases sitting between them. The CDR3 is made up of 13 amino acids. The DNA for the CDR3 is TGTGCCAGCTGGCGAGGGACGAACACTGAAGCTTTCTTT. Its translation: CASWRGTNTEAFF.

Note on this clonotype: This sequence may be a read error, since a much larger clone differs from it by one base. The gene calls are TRBV7-8 and TRBJ2-4, with 8 bases identical to TRBD2. CDR1 is SGHVS, CDR2 FQNEAQ, per germline. The J segment lost 0 bases and the V segment lost 1 base, leaving 17 bases of the junction unmatched. The CDR3 is made up of 21 amino acids. The CDR3 reads CASSLVRGPVAGILAKNIQYF. The CDR3 nucleotides are TGTGCCAGCAGCTTAGTTCGTGGGCCAGTAGCGGGAATCCTAGCCAAAAACATTCAGTACTTC.

The chain couples TRBV7-3 to TRBJ2-1; D remains unclear. The CDR3 runs to 14 residues. Trimming cost V 2 bases and J 9 bases, with 14 bases left between them. Germline loops: CDR1 SGHTA, CDR2 FQGTGA. CDR3 sequence reads: CASSLRNPPAEQFF. The CDR3, as DNA: TGTGCCAGCAGCTTACGGAACCCCCCCGCTGAGCAGTTCTTC.

The V call is TRBV29-1, the J call TRBJ2-5; TRBD1 might be the D (5 bases). The J call is doubtful: the DNA matches TRBJ2-7 better. The CDR3 extends over 12 amino acids. The germline V gene encodes CDR1 SQVTM and CDR2 ANQGSEA. The CDR3 nucleotides are TGCAGCGTTGAAGATCAGGGATCCGAGCAGTACTTC. This encodes CSVEDQGSEQYF.

This chain links TRBV7-9 with TRBJ2-7; TRBD2 matches 8 bases. The CDR3 spans 14 residues. Germline CDR1 is SEHNR and CDR2 is FQNEAQ (reference sequence). V dropped 5 bases and J dropped 2; count of bases not matched to a gene: 5. The CDR3 region has the DNA TGTGCCAGCAGCCCGATGGGACTAGCCTACGAGCAGTACTTC. It yields the protein CASSPMGLAYEQYF.